This T cell receptor (beta chain) was profiled in a study of cytomegalovirus exposure and HLA in healthy donors. Overall study results and limits: Differences between HLA loci emerged in a later analysis of TCR association rates, with DRB1 most and HLA-C fewest.

Trimming shortened V by 3 bases and J by 5 bases, and 4 bases separated the two germline ends. This CDR3 is 11 amino acids long. Germline V CDR1 and CDR2: SNHLY, FYNNEI. The study ran its PCR with 60 Vbeta and 13 Jbeta primers. The method was immunoSEQ multiplex PCR; TCRdb's version includes in-frame clones alone and lacks a portion of them. The table lists over 150,000 clones, about 64% of them singletons. This clone has just one count. Its target is not known. The chain links TRBV2 to TRBJ2-5, with D hard to call. The receptor comes from a man in his fifties or sixties in good health and CMV-seronegative. Sequencing used PBMCs. CDR3 DNA sequence: TGTGCCAGCAGTGAGAGGGAGACCCAGTACTTC. Its translation: CASSERETQYF.